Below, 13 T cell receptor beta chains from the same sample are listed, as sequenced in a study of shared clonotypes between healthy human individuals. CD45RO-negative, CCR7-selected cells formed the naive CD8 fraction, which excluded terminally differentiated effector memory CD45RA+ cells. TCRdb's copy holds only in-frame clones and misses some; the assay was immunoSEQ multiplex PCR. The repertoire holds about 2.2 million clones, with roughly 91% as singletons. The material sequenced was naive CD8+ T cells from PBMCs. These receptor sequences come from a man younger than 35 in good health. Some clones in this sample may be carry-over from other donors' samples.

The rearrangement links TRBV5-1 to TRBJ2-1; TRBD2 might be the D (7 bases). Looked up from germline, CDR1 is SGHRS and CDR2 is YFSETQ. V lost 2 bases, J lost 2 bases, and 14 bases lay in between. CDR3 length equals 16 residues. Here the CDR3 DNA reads TGCGCCAGCAGCTTCTTAGGCGGGGGCACCTACAATGAGCAGTTCTTC. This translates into CASSFLGGGTYNEQFF.

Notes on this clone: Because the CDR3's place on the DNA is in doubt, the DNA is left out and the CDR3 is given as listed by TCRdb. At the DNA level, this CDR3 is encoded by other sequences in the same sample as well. The CDR3 here is CASSSSETQYF. The chain uses TRBV27 and TRBJ2-5; TRBD2 is taken as the D call from the table, unchecked against the DNA. CDR1 is MNHEY, CDR2 SMNVEV, per germline (reference sequence). The length of the CDR3 is 11 amino acids, counting both ends.

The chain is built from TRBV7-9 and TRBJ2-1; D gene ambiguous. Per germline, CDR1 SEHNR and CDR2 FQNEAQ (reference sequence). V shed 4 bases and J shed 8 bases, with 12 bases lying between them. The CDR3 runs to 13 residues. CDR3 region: CASSSVVGYEQFF. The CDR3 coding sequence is TGTGCCAGCAGCTCCGTGGTGGGCTATGAGCAGTTCTTC.

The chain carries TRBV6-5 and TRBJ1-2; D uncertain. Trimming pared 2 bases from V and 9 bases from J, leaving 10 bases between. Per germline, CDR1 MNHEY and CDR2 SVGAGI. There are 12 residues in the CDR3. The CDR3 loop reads CASSYIPDRYTF. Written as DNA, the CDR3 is TGTGCCAGCAGTTACATCCCCGATCGCTACACCTTC.

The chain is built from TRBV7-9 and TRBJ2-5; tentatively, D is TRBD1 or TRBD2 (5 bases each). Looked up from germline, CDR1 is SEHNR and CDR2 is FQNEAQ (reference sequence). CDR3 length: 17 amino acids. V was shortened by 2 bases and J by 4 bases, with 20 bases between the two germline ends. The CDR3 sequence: CASSLNSDTGEGETQYF. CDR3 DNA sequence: TGTGCCAGCAGCTTAAATTCGGACACCGGCGAGGGAGAGACCCAGTACTTC.

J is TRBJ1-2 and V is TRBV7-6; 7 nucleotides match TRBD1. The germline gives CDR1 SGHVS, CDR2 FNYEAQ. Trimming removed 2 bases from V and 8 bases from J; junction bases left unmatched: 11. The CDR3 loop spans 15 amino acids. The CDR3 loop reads CASSLLGGGLRGYTF. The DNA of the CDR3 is TGTGCCAGCAGCTTATTAGGGGGCGGTTTAAGGGGCTACACCTTC.

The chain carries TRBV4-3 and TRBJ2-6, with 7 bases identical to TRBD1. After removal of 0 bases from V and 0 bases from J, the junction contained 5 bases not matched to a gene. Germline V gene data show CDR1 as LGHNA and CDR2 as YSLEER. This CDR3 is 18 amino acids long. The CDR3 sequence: CASSQDWTGLSGANVLTF. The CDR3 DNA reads TGCGCCAGCAGCCAAGATTGGACAGGTCTCTCTGGGGCCAACGTCCTGACTTTC.

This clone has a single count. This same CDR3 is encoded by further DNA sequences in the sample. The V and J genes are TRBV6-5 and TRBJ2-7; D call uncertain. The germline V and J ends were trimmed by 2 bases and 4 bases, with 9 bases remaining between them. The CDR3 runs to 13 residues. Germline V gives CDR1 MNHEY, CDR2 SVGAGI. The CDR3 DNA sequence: TGTGCCAGCAGTTACAGGGTCGGGTACGAGCAGTACTTC. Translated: CASSYRVGYEQYF.

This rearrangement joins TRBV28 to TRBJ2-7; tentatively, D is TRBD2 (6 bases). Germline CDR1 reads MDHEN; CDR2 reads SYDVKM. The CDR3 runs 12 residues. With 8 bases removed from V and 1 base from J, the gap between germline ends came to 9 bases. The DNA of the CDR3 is TGTGCCAGCGGAGGGCAATCCTACGAGCAGTACTTC. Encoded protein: CASGGQSYEQYF.

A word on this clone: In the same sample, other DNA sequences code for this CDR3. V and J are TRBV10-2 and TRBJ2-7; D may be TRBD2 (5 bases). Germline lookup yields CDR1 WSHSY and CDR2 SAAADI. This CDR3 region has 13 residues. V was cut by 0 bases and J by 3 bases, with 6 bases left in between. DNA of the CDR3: TGCGCCAGCAGTGAGTCCCGGGACTACGAGCAGTACTTC. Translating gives CASSESRDYEQYF.

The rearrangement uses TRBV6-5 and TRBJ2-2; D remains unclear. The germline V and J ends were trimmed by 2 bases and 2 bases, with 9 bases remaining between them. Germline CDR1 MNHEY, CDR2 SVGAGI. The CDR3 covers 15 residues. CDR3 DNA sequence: TGTGCCAGCAGTTACGATACAGAAAACACCGGGGAGCTGTTTTTT. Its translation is CASSYDTENTGELFF.

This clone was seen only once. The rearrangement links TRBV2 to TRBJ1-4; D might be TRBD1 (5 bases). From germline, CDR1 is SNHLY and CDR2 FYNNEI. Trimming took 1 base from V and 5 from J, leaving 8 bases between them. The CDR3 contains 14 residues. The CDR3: CASSEGGLNEKLFF. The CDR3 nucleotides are TGTGCCAGCAGTGAAGGGGGCCTGAATGAAAAACTGTTTTTT.

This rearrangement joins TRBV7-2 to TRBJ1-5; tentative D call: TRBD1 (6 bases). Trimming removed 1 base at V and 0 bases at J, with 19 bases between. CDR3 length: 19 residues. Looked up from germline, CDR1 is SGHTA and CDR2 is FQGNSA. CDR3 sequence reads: CASSLGGVAGVFSNQPQHF. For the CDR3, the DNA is TGTGCCAGCAGCTTAGGAGGTGTGGCAGGGGTCTTTAGCAATCAGCCCCAGCATTTT.